This T cell receptor beta chain was identified in a study of Graves' ophthalmopathy and Graves' hyperthyroidism. RNA transcripts yielded amplified TCR beta CDR3 regions. HTBI primers served in a first-round RT-PCR, which a second-round multiplex PCR followed. One entry per CDR3 protein results from TCRdb running MiXCR on the multiplex PCR reads. The sample consists of fewer than 600,000 distinct CDR3 sequences, roughly 14% of them appearing once. Findings of the study overall: A 13-signature model separated ophthalmopathy from stable hyperthyroidism, about 90% sensitivity, around 81% specificity. Sensitivity of 55% to 71% and specificity of less than 85% were achieved by the model that predicted ophthalmopathy progression. A majority of expanded thyroid clonotypes exceeding 0.001 frequency were likewise present in blood.

The germline CDR1 and CDR2 sequences are DFQATT and SNEGSKA (reference sequence). This CDR3 has 13 amino acids. The V end was cut by 3 bases, the J end by 3 bases, with 9 bases between. This clonotype was detected many times. Its target is unknown. Lactation, pregnancy, uncontrolled infections and other autoimmune diseases were all grounds for excluding patients. The chain couples TRBV20-1 to TRBJ1-5; D gene unclear. The TCR sequence derives from a woman younger than 45 with Graves' ophthalmopathy. Material: blood. CDR3 nucleotides: TGCAGTGCTAGGGGGTTCGACAATCAGCCCCAGCATTTT. Amino acids: CSARGFDNQPQHF.